The clone carrying this T cell receptor (beta chain) turned up a few times. Antigen specificity is unknown. The sample is drawn from a study of T cell repertoires in cytomegalovirus infection. Study information: Well-studied HLA-B-restricted CMV epitopes were used in the study alongside recently identified HLA-C-restricted ones.

TCRdb ran MiXCR on the reads and lists one entry per CDR3 protein. The sample holds under 200,000 distinct CDR3 sequences; about 20% are singletons and the top ten take 25%. The CDR3 extends over 13 amino acids. Germline trimming cut 1 base from V and 9 bases from J; bases unmatched to any gene: 3. Germline CDR1 MNHEY, CDR2 SVGEGT. The specimen was CD8+ T cells from cultured PBMCs, collected from culture after CMV antigen stimulation. This sequence was found in a human donor in good health (CMV status not recorded). Some clones in this sample may be carry-over from other donors' samples. The chain carries TRBV6-2 or TRBV6-3 and TRBJ2-1, with 7 bases matching TRBD2. In DNA form, the CDR3 reads TGTGCCAGCAGTTACTTTAGGGAGGGTGAGCAGTTCTTC. Translated, it gives CASSYFREGEQFF.